Shown below are 30 T cell receptor beta chains from a single sample sequenced in a study of blood T cell repertoires in COVID-19 (dated by TCRdb to 2018 to 2021). The library was generated by the immunoSEQ multiplex PCR assay. The source is immuneACCESS, and TCRdb retained only in-frame sequences with V and J called. Part of the clones is not carried over; for the studies checked, unresolved V genes explain less than half of this, and the remainder is unexplained. A total of about 200,000 clones appear in this sample, nearly 90% of them only once. The leading ten clones occupy around a fifth of the sample. Sequences were obtained from peripheral blood. The receptors were gathered from a man in his sixties with active or convalescent COVID-19.

CDR3 region: CASSLLQFSQPQHF. The CDR3 DNA reads as TGTGCCAGCAGTTTATTACAGTTTAGTCAGCCCCAGCATTTT. The chain has TRBV27 and TRBJ1-5; no clear D gene. In germline, CDR1 is MNHEY, CDR2 SMNVEV (reference sequence). The V end was cut by 1 base, the J end by 6 bases, with 10 bases between. This CDR3 region has 14 residues.

This clone showed up just a few times. This sequence joins TRBV27 and TRBJ2-7; D not certain. The CDR3 runs 15 residues. The V end was cut by 8 bases, the J end by 0 bases, with 17 bases between. Per germline, CDR1 MNHEY and CDR2 SMNVEV (reference sequence). CDR3 residues: CASSPRVPDSYEQYF. CDR3 in DNA: TGTGCCAGCTCGCCCCGGGTCCCGGACTCCTACGAGCAGTACTTC.

The chain combines TRBV6-5 with TRBJ1-3, with D hard to call. Trimming took 6 bases from V and 1 from J, leaving 7 bases between them. The CDR3 consists of 13 residues. Per the germline V gene, CDR1 is MNHEY and CDR2 is SVGAGI. The DNA of the CDR3 is TGTGCCAGCAGCGCGTGGTCTGGAAACACCATATATTTT. Its protein is CASSAWSGNTIYF.

CDR3 nucleotides: TGTGCCAGCAGCTCAACTTACAGGAACACTGAAGCTTTCTTT. Amino acids: CASSSTYRNTEAFF. The J gene is TRBJ1-1, the V gene TRBV28; no definite D call. V was cut by 6 bases and J by 1 base, with 12 bases left in between. In germline, CDR1 is MDHEN, CDR2 SYDVKM. The CDR3 covers 14 residues.

This chain links TRBV3-1 (or the pseudogene TRBV3-2) with TRBJ1-1; 8 bases agree with TRBD1. Losses at the gene ends were 2 bases for V and 10 bases for J; bases not matched to a gene: 6. Germline V gene data show CDR1 as LGHDT and CDR2 as YNNKEL (reference sequence). The CDR3 is 13 amino acids. Written as DNA, the CDR3 is TGTGCCAGCAGCCAACGCGTCAGGGGGCGAGCTTTCTTT. Its protein product is CASSQRVRGRAFF.

This clone was recorded once. The chain carries TRBV18 and TRBJ2-5; tentatively, D is TRBD1 (6 bases). Trimming took off 3 bases at V and 2 bases at J, with 16 bases between the two ends. CDR1 KGHSH and CDR2 LQKENI come from the germline V gene. The CDR3 is 16 amino acids. The CDR3 DNA is TGTGCCAGCTCACCGACAGGTTCGGGCCTTCAAGAGACCCAGTACTTC. Translation: CASSPTGSGLQETQYF.

The J gene is TRBJ2-7, the V gene TRBV3-1 (or the pseudogene TRBV3-2), with D perhaps TRBD1 (6 bases). This CDR3 is built from 14 residues. Germline loops: CDR1 LGHDT, CDR2 YNNKEL (reference sequence). Between the trimmed V and J ends, which lost 8 bases and 6 bases, there was a span of 20 bases. The CDR3 DNA follows: TGTGCCAGCGGACAACAGGGTGCTGGTGGCGAGCAGTACTTC. This gives the protein CASGQQGAGGEQYF.

The sample holds a few counts of this clone. V usage is TRBV6-5 and J usage is TRBJ2-7; TRBD1 matches at 9 bases. This CDR3 region has 14 residues. Germline CDR1 reads MNHEY; CDR2 reads SVGAGI. V dropped 4 bases and J dropped 5; count of bases not matched to a gene: 6. The CDR3 reads CASSSGQGVHEQYF. CDR3 DNA: TGTGCCAGCAGTTCGGGACAGGGAGTGCACGAGCAGTACTTC.

This clone was picked up a small number of times. The rearrangement joins TRBV2 to TRBJ1-1, with a tentative D call TRBD1 (5 bases). The CDR3 length is 13 residues. Germline V gene data show CDR1 as SNHLY and CDR2 as FYNNEI. Deletions cut 8 bases from V and 4 bases from J, with 14 bases between. CDR3: CASRGGRGTEAFF. The CDR3 nucleotides read TGTGCCAGCCGGGGGGGTCGGGGCACTGAAGCTTTCTTT.

This sequence joins TRBV6-6 and TRBJ2-7, with no clear D. Per germline, CDR1 MNHNY and CDR2 SVGAGI (reference sequence). Trimming removed 0 bases at V and 1 base at J, with 4 bases between. The CDR3 spans 13 residues. CDR3 in amino acids: CASSYSQSYEQYF. CDR3 sequence (DNA): TGTGCCAGCAGTTACTCACAGTCCTACGAGCAGTACTTC.

The chain carries TRBV19 and TRBJ2-7; tentative D call: TRBD2 (6 bases). The germline gives CDR1 LNHDA, CDR2 SQIVND (reference sequence). Trimming shortened V by 0 bases and J by 7 bases, and 13 bases separated the two germline ends. The CDR3 consists of 14 residues. CDR3 protein: CASSIDGRSGEQYF. Here the CDR3 DNA reads TGTGCCAGTAGTATAGACGGACGGAGCGGGGAGCAGTACTTC.

This clone has only a few counts. The V call is TRBV27, the J call TRBJ1-5; 8 positions agree with TRBD1. The CDR3 extends over 14 amino acids. V dropped 4 bases and J dropped 4; count of bases not matched to a gene: 3. CDR1 and CDR2 from the germline V gene are MNHEY and SMNVEV (reference sequence). The CDR3 sequence is CASSSYRGNQPQHF. The CDR3 region has the DNA TGTGCCAGCAGTTCGTACAGGGGGAATCAGCCCCAGCATTTT.

This chain links TRBV29-1 with TRBJ1-3; no definite D call. CDR1 is SQVTM and CDR2 is ANQGSEA in the germline V gene. The CDR3 runs to 13 residues. V shed 3 bases and J shed 3 bases, with 9 bases lying between them. This CDR3 reads CSVEVQFGNTIYF. The CDR3 DNA reads as TGCAGCGTTGAGGTTCAGTTTGGAAACACCATATATTTT.

The gene calls are TRBV7-2 and TRBJ2-1; 9 bases agree with TRBD1. Trimming cost V 5 bases and J 5 bases; bases outside gene matches: 7. From germline, CDR1 is SGHTA and CDR2 FQGNSA. The CDR3 is made up of 15 amino acids. In DNA form, the CDR3 reads TGTGCCAGCAGCCGCGGGGACAGGGAGAACAATGAGCAGTTCTTC. The encoded protein is CASSRGDRENNEQFF.

This sequence joins TRBV5-1 and TRBJ1-2, with 9 bases lining up with TRBD1. This CDR3 region has 14 residues. V shed 4 bases, J shed 3 bases, and the junction held 4 bases outside the gene matches. Germline CDR1 and CDR2: SGHRS and YFSETQ. CDR3 region: CASSPRQGDYGYTF. In DNA form, the CDR3 reads TGCGCCAGCAGCCCGAGACAGGGGGACTATGGCTACACCTTC.

The CDR3 is CASSLGTGRTEAFF. The CDR3 DNA follows: TGTGCCAGCAGCCTCGGGACAGGGAGGACTGAAGCTTTCTTT. The rearrangement links TRBV27 to TRBJ1-1; 9 positions agree with TRBD1. The CDR3 sequence is 14 residues long. The V segment lost 6 bases and the J segment 5 bases; nucleotides outside the gene matches: 7. In germline, CDR1 is MNHEY, CDR2 SMNVEV (reference sequence).

The rearrangement joins TRBV6-5 to TRBJ2-7; D gene ambiguous. This CDR3 has 13 residues. Germline-derived CDR1 and CDR2 are MNHEY and SVGAGI. Trimming shortened V by 4 bases and J by 0 bases, and 7 bases separated the two germline ends. The CDR3 DNA follows: TGTGCCAGCAGTTTAACAGCCTCCTACGAGCAGTACTTC. It encodes CASSLTASYEQYF.

This chain connects TRBV6-6 to TRBJ2-5; 7 positions agree with TRBD1. V lost 6 bases, J lost 4 bases, and 11 bases stayed unmatched. The CDR3 extends over 15 amino acids. CDR1 and CDR2 (germline): MNHNY, SVGAGI (reference sequence). The CDR3 bases are TGTGCCAGCAGCCTACAAGCCCGGACAGGAGAGACCCAGTACTTC. Translating gives CASSLQARTGETQYF.

The rearrangement links TRBV11-2 to TRBJ1-2; 10 nucleotides align to TRBD1. Trimming took 5 bases from V and 8 from J; bases not matched to a gene: 20. The CDR3 is 18 residues long. From germline, CDR1 is SGHAT and CDR2 FQNNGV. CDR3 in DNA: TGTGCCAGCAGCCACACCACCTACCGCCGGGACAGGGGTATAGGCTACACCTTC. This encodes CASSHTTYRRDRGIGYTF.

The chain uses TRBV7-9 and TRBJ2-5; 9 nucleotides align to TRBD2. This CDR3 contains 18 residues. Germline V gene data show CDR1 as SEHNR and CDR2 as FQNEAQ (reference sequence). J was trimmed by 5 bases and V by 6 bases; bases with no gene match: 19. The CDR3 region is CASSHTPRASGVHETQYF. DNA of the CDR3: TGTGCCAGCAGTCATACCCCCCGGGCTAGCGGGGTCCACGAGACCCAGTACTTC.

The rearrangement uses TRBV9 and TRBJ2-1; the match to TRBD1 covers 9 bases. This CDR3 region has 14 residues. CDR1 and CDR2 (germline): SGDLS, YYNGEE. Trimming took 4 bases from V and 5 from J; bases not matched to a gene: 4. The CDR3 DNA reads as TGTGCCAGCAGCTCTCGGACAGGGGACAATGAGCAGTTCTTC. Amino acid sequence: CASSSRTGDNEQFF.

The gene calls are TRBV5-1 and TRBJ1-2; no reliable D call. V was shortened by 4 bases and J by 5 bases, with 9 bases between the two germline ends. CDR1 and CDR2 (germline): SGHRS, YFSETQ. This CDR3 has 12 amino acids. The CDR3 nucleotides read TGCGCCAGCAGCCTCGACACTTATGGCTACACCTTC. Encoded protein: CASSLDTYGYTF.

The chain is built from TRBV18 and TRBJ1-1; maybe TRBD1 (6 bases). Germline assignment: CDR1 KGHSH and CDR2 LQKENI. This CDR3 has 15 amino acids. Trimming shortened V by 4 bases and J by 6 bases, and 18 bases separated the two germline ends. CDR3 DNA sequence: TGTGCCAGCTCACTAAACAGGGCGGCATCGTCTGAAGCTTTCTTT. It yields the protein CASSLNRAASSEAFF.

The chain joins TRBV18 to TRBJ1-2; TRBD1 matches at 9 bases. Per germline, CDR1 KGHSH and CDR2 LQKENI. The CDR3 consists of 16 residues. With V trimmed by 9 bases and J by 2 bases, 13 bases remained unmatched. The CDR3 is CASRRGPGTGNYGYTF. The CDR3 bases are TGTGCCAGTCGACGGGGGCCGGGGACAGGGAACTATGGCTACACCTTC. Complete variable domain (other parts from reference TRBV18 and TRBJ1-2): NAGVMQNPRHLVRRRGQEARLRCSPMKGHSHVYWYRQLPEEGLKFMVYLQKENIIDESGMPKERFSAEFPKEGPSILRIQQVVRGDSAAYFCASRRGPGTGNYGYTFGSGTRLTVV.

The V gene is TRBV9, the J gene TRBJ2-2; D is ambiguous. The V end was cut by 0 bases, the J end by 3 bases, with 6 bases between. CDR1 and CDR2 (germline): SGDLS, YYNGEE. This CDR3 region has 14 residues. This CDR3 is CASSVVTDTGELFF. In DNA form, the CDR3 reads TGTGCCAGCAGCGTAGTTACTGACACCGGGGAGCTGTTTTTT.

The chain combines TRBV5-1 with TRBJ1-2; D perhaps matches TRBD1 (5 bases). Looked up from germline, CDR1 is SGHRS and CDR2 is YFSETQ. The CDR3 sequence is 15 residues long. V dropped 4 bases and J dropped 0 bases, with 13 bases sitting between them. Here the CDR3 reads CASSPVAGPNYGYTF. In DNA form, the CDR3 reads TGCGCCAGCAGCCCGGTTGCAGGGCCTAACTATGGCTACACCTTC.

The chain has TRBV6-5 and TRBJ1-3; D not resolved. CDR3 length: 15 residues. Trimming left V 0 bases short and J 3 bases short, with 9 bases between. Germline CDR1 MNHEY, CDR2 SVGAGI. CDR3 loop: CASSYSPGNGNTIYF. Here the CDR3 DNA reads TGTGCCAGCAGTTACTCACCGGGGAATGGAAACACCATATATTTT.

CDR3 DNA: TGTGCCAGCAGCTTGCAGCGGGGCGCAGATACGCAGTATTTT. It yields the protein CASSLQRGADTQYF. The chain has TRBV5-4 and TRBJ2-3; 7 bases agree with TRBD2. The junction had 3 bases not matched to a gene; V was cut back by 1 base and J by 4 bases. Per the germline V gene, CDR1 is SGHNT and CDR2 is YYREEE (reference sequence). The CDR3 is 14 amino acids.

The rearrangement uses TRBV11-2 and TRBJ1-6; the D is unclear. This CDR3 contains 15 residues. V lost 6 bases to trimming and J lost 8 bases, with 17 bases between them. Per the germline V gene, CDR1 is SGHAT and CDR2 is FQNNGV. CDR3 region: CASSSIDGSYSPLHF. The CDR3 nucleotides read TGTGCCAGCAGTTCTATAGACGGGAGTTATTCACCCCTCCACTTT. The full variable domain, its missing parts supplied by reference TRBV11-2 and TRBJ1-6, is EAGVAQSPRYKIIEKRQSVAFWCNPISGHATLYWYQQILGQGPKLLIQFQNNGVVDDSQLPKDRFSAERLKGVDSTLKIQPAKLEDSAVYLCASSSIDGSYSPLHFGNGTRLTVT.

The CDR3 DNA follows: TGTGCCAGCAGCTGGGGAGGGGCGCGGAGCAAAAACATTCAGTACTTC. Encoded protein: CASSWGGARSKNIQYF. This chain links TRBV7-9 with TRBJ2-4; TRBD2 aligns across 7 bases. The length of the CDR3 is 16 residues. The V and J ends lost 4 bases and 3 bases, in that order; junction bases with no gene match: 9. Germline V lookup: CDR1 SEHNR, CDR2 FQNEAQ (reference sequence).